This is a list of T cell receptor beta chains from one sample in a study of naive and memory T cell subsets. TCRdb analysed the UMI-ligation and nested PCR reads with MiXCR anew, one entry per CDR3 protein. Found here are fewer than 40,000 distinct CDR3 sequences, approximately 12% of them singletons; the top ten hold 22%. The sequencing sample was made of effector memory CD4+ T cells from blood. These receptors originate from a human donor in good health. CDR3s include the opening cysteine and the closing phenylalanine or tryptophan. The D gene is left open where the match is weak. Not every row has a clone size; where given, it reads once, few, many or a size class.

D gene,J gene,clone size,V gene,CDR3 DNA,CDR3 protein
TRBD2,TRBJ2-5,few,TRBV28,TGTGCCAGCAGTTTAGGGGGGGATGGGGTCCAAGAGACCCAGTACTTC,CASSLGGDGVQETQYF
TRBD1,TRBJ1-2,few,TRBV7-2,TGTGCCAGCAGCTTAGAGACAGGGTTCTATGGCTACACCTTC,CASSLETGFYGYTF
TRBD2,TRBJ2-7,-,TRBV12-3/TRBV12-4,TGTGCCAGCAGTTTAGTGGGACTAGCGGGAGAGCAGTACTTC,CASSLVGLAGEQYF
TRBD2,TRBJ2-3,many,TRBV20-1,TGCAGTGCTAGAGGGTTTCGAGTAGCGGGAGATGGAGATACGCAGTATTTT,CSARGFRVAGDGDTQYF
TRBD1,TRBJ1-2,few,TRBV30,TGTGCCTGGACATACCAGGGGGCGGACTATGGCTACACCTTC,CAWTYQGADYGYTF
-,TRBJ2-1,many,TRBV14,TGTGCCAGCAGCCGGGGGACCAGCTCCTACAATGAGCAGTTCTTC,CASSRGTSSYNEQFF
-,TRBJ2-4,-,TRBV12-3/TRBV12-4,TGTGCCAGCAGCCCACCAGGGAGCATACTAGCCAAAAACATTCAGTACTTC,CASSPPGSILAKNIQYF
-,TRBJ1-2,-,TRBV5-5,TGTGCCAGCAGCTTGAGAACCGGAACCCCAGGAGACACCTTC,CASSLRTGTPGDTF
-,TRBJ1-3,few,TRBV5-6,TGTGCCAGCAGCGAGGGTTTTGGAAACACCATATATTTT,CASSEGFGNTIYF
TRBD1,TRBJ2-6,few,TRBV7-9,TGTGCCAGCAGCTTAATACAGGGGACACTTCGCGGGGCCAACGTCCTGACTTTC,CASSLIQGTLRGANVLTF